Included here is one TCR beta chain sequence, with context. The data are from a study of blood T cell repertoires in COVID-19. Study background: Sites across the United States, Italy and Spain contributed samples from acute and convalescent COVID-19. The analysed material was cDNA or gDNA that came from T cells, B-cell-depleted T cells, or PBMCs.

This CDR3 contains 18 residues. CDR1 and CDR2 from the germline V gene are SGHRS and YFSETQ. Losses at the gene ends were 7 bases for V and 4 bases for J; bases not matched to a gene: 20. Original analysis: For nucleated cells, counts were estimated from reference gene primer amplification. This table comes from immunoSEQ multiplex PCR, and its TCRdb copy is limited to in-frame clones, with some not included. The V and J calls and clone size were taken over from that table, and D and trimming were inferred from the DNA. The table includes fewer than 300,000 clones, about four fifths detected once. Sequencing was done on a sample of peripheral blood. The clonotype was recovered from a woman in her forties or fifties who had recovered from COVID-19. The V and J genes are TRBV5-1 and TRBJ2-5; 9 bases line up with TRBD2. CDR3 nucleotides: TGCGCCAGCTATCCCCTGGCGGGAGGGCCTTCGGGTACAGAGACCCAGTACTTC. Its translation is CASYPLAGGPSGTETQYF. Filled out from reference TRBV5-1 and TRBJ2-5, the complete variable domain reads KAGVTQTPRYLIKTRGQQVTLSCSPISGHRSVSWYQQTPGQGLQFLFEYFSETQRNKGNFPGRFSGRQFSNSRSEMNVSTLELGDSALYLCASYPLAGGPSGTETQYFGPGTRLLVL.